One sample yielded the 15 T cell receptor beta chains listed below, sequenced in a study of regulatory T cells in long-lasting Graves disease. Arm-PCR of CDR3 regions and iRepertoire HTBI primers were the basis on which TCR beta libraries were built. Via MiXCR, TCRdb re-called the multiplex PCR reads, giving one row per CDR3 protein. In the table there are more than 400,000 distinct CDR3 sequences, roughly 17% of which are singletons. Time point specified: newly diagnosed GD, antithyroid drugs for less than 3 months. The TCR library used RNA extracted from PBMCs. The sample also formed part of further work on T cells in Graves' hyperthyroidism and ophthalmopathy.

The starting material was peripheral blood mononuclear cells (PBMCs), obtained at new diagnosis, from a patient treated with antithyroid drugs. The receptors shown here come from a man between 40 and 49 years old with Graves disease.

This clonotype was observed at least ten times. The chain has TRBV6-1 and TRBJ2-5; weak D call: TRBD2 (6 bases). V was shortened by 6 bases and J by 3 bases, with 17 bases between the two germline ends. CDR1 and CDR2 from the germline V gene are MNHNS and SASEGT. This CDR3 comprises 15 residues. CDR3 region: CASRPTSRTEETQYF. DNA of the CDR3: TGTGCCAGCAGACCCACTAGCAGAACTGAAGAGACCCAGTACTTC.

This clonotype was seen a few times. CDR3 bases: TGTGCCAGCAGCTTAAGTGGGGTAAATTCACCCCTCCACTTT. Translating it yields CASSLSGVNSPLHF. V gene TRBV11-2 combines with J gene TRBJ1-6; unclear D gene. This CDR3 is 14 amino acids long. The V end was cut by 2 bases, the J end by 7 bases, with 9 bases between. Per germline, CDR1 SGHAT and CDR2 FQNNGV.

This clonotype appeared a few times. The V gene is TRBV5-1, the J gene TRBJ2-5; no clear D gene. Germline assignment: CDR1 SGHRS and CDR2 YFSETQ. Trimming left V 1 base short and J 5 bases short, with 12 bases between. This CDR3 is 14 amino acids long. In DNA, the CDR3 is TGCGCCAGCAGCTTGCTAGGGTTGGAGGAGACCCAGTACTTC. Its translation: CASSLLGLEETQYF.

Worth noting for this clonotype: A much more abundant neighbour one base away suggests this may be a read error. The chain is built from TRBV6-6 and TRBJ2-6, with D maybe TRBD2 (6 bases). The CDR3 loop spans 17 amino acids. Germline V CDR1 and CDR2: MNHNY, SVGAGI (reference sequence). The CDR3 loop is CASSYSGGNSWANVLTF. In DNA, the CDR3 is TGTGCCAGCAGTTACTCGGGGGGAAACTCTTGGGCCAACGTCCTGACTTTC.

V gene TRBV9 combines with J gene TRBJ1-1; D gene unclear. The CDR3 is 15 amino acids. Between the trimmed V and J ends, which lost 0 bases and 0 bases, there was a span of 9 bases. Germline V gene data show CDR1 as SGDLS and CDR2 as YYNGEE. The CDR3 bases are TGTGCCAGCAGCGTAGCGGCGGCCCTGAACACTGAAGCTTTCTTT. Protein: CASSVAAALNTEAFF.

The CDR3 here is CASSPTTGTMSYEQYF. The DNA of the CDR3 is TGTGCCAGCAGCCCAACAACCGGGACAATGAGCTACGAGCAGTACTTC. The rearrangement uses TRBV7-9 and TRBJ2-7; D is perhaps TRBD1 (6 bases). Trimming removed 5 bases at V and 3 bases at J, with 20 bases between. The CDR3 has 16 residues. Germline lookup yields CDR1 SEHNR and CDR2 FQNEAQ (reference sequence).

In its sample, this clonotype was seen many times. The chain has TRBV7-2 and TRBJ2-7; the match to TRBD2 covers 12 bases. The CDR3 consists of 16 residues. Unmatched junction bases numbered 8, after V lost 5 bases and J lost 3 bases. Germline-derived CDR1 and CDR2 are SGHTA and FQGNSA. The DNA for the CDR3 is TGTGCCAGCAGCAGCACTAGCGGGAGGATGGGCTACGAGCAGTACTTC. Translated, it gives CASSSTSGRMGYEQYF.

CDR3 bases: TGTGCCAGCAGTAGAAGGGAGCGTAATTCACCCCTCCACTTT. This translates into CASSRRERNSPLHF. The chain couples TRBV25-1 to TRBJ1-6; unclear D gene. The CDR3 totals 14 residues. Germline assignment: CDR1 MGHDK and CDR2 SYGVNS. The germline V and J ends were trimmed by 5 bases and 6 bases, with 11 bases remaining between them. The variable domain in full, completed from reference TRBV25-1 and TRBJ1-6, reads EADIYQTPRYLVIGTGKKITLECSQTMGHDKMYWYQQDPGMELHLIHYSYGVNSTEKGDLSSESTVSRIRTEHFPLTLESARPSHTSQYLCASSRRERNSPLHFGNGTRLTVT.

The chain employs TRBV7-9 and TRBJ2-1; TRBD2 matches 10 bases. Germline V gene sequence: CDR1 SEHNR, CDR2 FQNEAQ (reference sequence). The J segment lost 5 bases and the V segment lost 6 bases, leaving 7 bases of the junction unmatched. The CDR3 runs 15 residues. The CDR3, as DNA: TGTGCCAGCAGGACCAGCGGGAGGGCCAACAATGAGCAGTTCTTC. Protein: CASRTSGRANNEQFF.

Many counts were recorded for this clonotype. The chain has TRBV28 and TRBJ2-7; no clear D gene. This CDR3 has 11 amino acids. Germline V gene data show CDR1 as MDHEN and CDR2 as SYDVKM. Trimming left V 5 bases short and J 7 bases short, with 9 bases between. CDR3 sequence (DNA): TGTGCCAGCAGTCTCTTACGAGAGCAGTACTTC. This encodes CASSLLREQYF.

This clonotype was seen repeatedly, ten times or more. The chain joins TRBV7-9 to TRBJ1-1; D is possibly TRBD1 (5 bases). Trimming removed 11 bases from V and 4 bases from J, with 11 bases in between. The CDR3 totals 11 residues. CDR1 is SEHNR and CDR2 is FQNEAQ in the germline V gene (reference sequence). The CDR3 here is CAGSGITEAFF. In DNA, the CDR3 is TGTGCCGGATCAGGGATCACTGAAGCTTTCTTT.

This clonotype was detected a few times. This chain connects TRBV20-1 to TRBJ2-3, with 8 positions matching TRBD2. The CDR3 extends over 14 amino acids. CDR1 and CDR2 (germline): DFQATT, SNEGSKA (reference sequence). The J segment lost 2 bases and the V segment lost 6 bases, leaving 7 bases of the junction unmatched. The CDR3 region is CSATVAGNTDTQYF. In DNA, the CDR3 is TGCAGTGCAACCGTAGCGGGAAACACAGATACGCAGTATTTT.

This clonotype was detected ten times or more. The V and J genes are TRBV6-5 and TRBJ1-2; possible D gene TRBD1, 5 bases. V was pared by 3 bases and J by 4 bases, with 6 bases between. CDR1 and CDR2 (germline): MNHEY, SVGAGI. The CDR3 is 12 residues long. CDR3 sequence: CASSYQGYGYTF. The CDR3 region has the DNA TGTGCCAGCAGTTATCAGGGCTATGGCTACACCTTC.

CDR3 amino acids: CASSGALATTEAFF. In DNA, the CDR3 is TGTGCCAGCAGTGGGGCTCTAGCGACCACTGAAGCTTTCTTT. V gene TRBV9 combines with J gene TRBJ1-1, with D possibly being TRBD1 (5 bases). Germline assignment: CDR1 SGDLS and CDR2 YYNGEE. The length of the CDR3 is 14 residues. Between the trimmed V and J ends, which lost 5 bases and 4 bases, there was a span of 15 bases.

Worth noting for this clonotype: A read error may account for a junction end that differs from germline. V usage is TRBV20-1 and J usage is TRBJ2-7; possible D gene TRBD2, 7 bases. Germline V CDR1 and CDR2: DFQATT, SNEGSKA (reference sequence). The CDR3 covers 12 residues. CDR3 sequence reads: CSARGGGYEQYF. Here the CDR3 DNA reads TGCAGTGCCAGAGGGGGGGGCTACGAGCAGTACTTC.